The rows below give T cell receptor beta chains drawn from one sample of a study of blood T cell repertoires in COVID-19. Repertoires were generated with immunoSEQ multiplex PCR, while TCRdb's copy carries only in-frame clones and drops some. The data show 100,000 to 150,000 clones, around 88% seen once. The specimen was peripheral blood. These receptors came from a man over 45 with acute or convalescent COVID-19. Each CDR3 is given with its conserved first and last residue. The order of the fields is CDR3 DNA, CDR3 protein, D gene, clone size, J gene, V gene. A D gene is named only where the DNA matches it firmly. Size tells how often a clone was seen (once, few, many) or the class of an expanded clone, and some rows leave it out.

CDR3 DNA: TGTGCCAGCAGTTACTCGAAGGAGTGGATTAGGACTGAAGCTTTCTTT
CDR3 protein: CASSYSKEWIRTEAFF
D gene: NA
clone size: NA
J gene: TRBJ1-1
V gene: TRBV6-5

CDR3 DNA: TGTGCCAGCAGCCCGTATGGGACAGGGCGCGAGCAGTACTTC
CDR3 protein: CASSPYGTGREQYF
D gene: TRBD1
clone size: NA
J gene: TRBJ2-7
V gene: TRBV14

CDR3 DNA: TGTGCCAGCAGCCTAGGCGGGGGGACTGAAGCTTTCTTT
CDR3 protein: CASSLGGGTEAFF
D gene: NA
clone size: NA
J gene: TRBJ1-1
V gene: TRBV12-3/TRBV12-4

CDR3 DNA: TGTGCCATCAGTGAGATCGGGACTCAAAACACAGATACGCAGTATTTT
CDR3 protein: CAISEIGTQNTDTQYF
D gene: NA
clone size: NA
J gene: TRBJ2-3
V gene: TRBV10-3

CDR3 DNA: TGTGCCAGCACCCTTATAGGGGGCGAGGGCTACACCTTC
CDR3 protein: CASTLIGGEGYTF
D gene: TRBD1
clone size: NA
J gene: TRBJ1-2
V gene: TRBV5-8

CDR3 DNA: TGTGCCAGCAGCTATCAGGGGCAGTATGGCTACACCTTC
CDR3 protein: CASSYQGQYGYTF
D gene: NA
clone size: NA
J gene: TRBJ1-2
V gene: TRBV28

CDR3 DNA: TGCGCCAGCAGCTTCCCCTCCGGGGTGAACACTGAAGCTTTCTTT
CDR3 protein: CASSFPSGVNTEAFF
D gene: NA
clone size: NA
J gene: TRBJ1-1
V gene: TRBV5-1

CDR3 DNA: TGTGCCAGCAGTGAATCTAGCCACGAGACCCAGTACTTC
CDR3 protein: CASSESSHETQYF
D gene: NA
clone size: NA
J gene: TRBJ2-5
V gene: TRBV6-4

CDR3 DNA: TGTGCCGCCAGCGACGGGGTAGGGACAGGAGGCTACACCTTC
CDR3 protein: CAASDGVGTGGYTF
D gene: TRBD1
clone size: NA
J gene: TRBJ1-2
V gene: TRBV6-6

CDR3 DNA: TGTGCCAGCAGGGGGGGTGGTCCTTCCTATGGCTACACCTTC
CDR3 protein: CASRGGGPSYGYTF
D gene: NA
clone size: NA
J gene: TRBJ1-2
V gene: TRBV28

CDR3 DNA: TGTGCCAGCGATCCCACTAGCGGGGCCGACAATGAGCAGTTCTTC
CDR3 protein: CASDPTSGADNEQFF
D gene: TRBD2
clone size: once
J gene: TRBJ2-1
V gene: TRBV6-6

CDR3 DNA: TGTGCCAGCAGGCTAGGGAGCGGAGGGTACGAGCAGTACTTC
CDR3 protein: CASRLGSGGYEQYF
D gene: NA
clone size: NA
J gene: TRBJ2-7
V gene: TRBV3-1/TRBV3-2

CDR3 DNA: TGTGCCAGTAGTATAAACTTTGGCTACACCTTC
CDR3 protein: CASSINFGYTF
D gene: NA
clone size: once
J gene: TRBJ1-2
V gene: TRBV19

CDR3 DNA: TGCAGTGTTGGGAGATCCTATGGCTACACCTTC
CDR3 protein: CSVGRSYGYTF
D gene: NA
clone size: NA
J gene: TRBJ1-2
V gene: TRBV20-1

CDR3 DNA: TGTGCCAGCAGCTTAAGTTGGGAGGGTTCACCCCTCCACTTT
CDR3 protein: CASSLSWEGSPLHF
D gene: NA
clone size: NA
J gene: TRBJ1-6
V gene: TRBV7-9

CDR3 DNA: TGTGCCAGCAGCGCCAAAAGGGGGTACACTGAAGCTTTCTTT
CDR3 protein: CASSAKRGYTEAFF
D gene: NA
clone size: NA
J gene: TRBJ1-1
V gene: TRBV7-2

CDR3 DNA: TGCAGTGCTAGTGCAGGGGGCGATATCACTGAAGCTTTCTTT
CDR3 protein: CSASAGGDITEAFF
D gene: TRBD1
clone size: NA
J gene: TRBJ1-1
V gene: TRBV20-1

CDR3 DNA: TGTGCCAGCAGTTCCCCCGGGGGACGGCTCAATCAGCCCCAGCATTTT
CDR3 protein: CASSSPGGRLNQPQHF
D gene: NA
clone size: NA
J gene: TRBJ1-5
V gene: TRBV28

CDR3 DNA: TGTGCCAGCAATAGCCGGGACAGGCTTGACCAAGAGACCCAGTACTTC
CDR3 protein: CASNSRDRLDQETQYF
D gene: TRBD1
clone size: NA
J gene: TRBJ2-5
V gene: TRBV5-5

CDR3 DNA: TGTGCCAGCGGGACCAGCGGGGGCTACCAAGAGACCCAGTACTTC
CDR3 protein: CASGTSGGYQETQYF
D gene: TRBD2
clone size: NA
J gene: TRBJ2-5
V gene: TRBV9

CDR3 DNA: TGTGCCAGCAGTTTAAGAACAGTTAGATACTATGGCTACACCTTC
CDR3 protein: CASSLRTVRYYGYTF
D gene: NA
clone size: once
J gene: TRBJ1-2
V gene: TRBV28

CDR3 DNA: TGTGCCATTCGGACAGAAGTAGTCTACGAGCAGTACTTC
CDR3 protein: CAIRTEVVYEQYF
D gene: NA
clone size: NA
J gene: TRBJ2-7
V gene: TRBV10-3

CDR3 DNA: TGTGCCACCAGCAGCCCCGGCGGGGGGTCCTATGGGCCCCAGCATTTT
CDR3 protein: CATSSPGGGSYGPQHF
D gene: NA
clone size: NA
J gene: TRBJ1-5
V gene: TRBV15

CDR3 DNA: TGTGCCAGCAGTGAAGGCAGGACAGGGAGTTCACCCCTCCACTTT
CDR3 protein: CASSEGRTGSSPLHF
D gene: TRBD1
clone size: NA
J gene: TRBJ1-6
V gene: TRBV6-1

CDR3 DNA: TGTGCCAGCAGCCCCAAATCTGGAAACACCATATATTTT
CDR3 protein: CASSPKSGNTIYF
D gene: NA
clone size: NA
J gene: TRBJ1-3
V gene: TRBV6-5

CDR3 DNA: TGCGCCAGCAGCTTGGTGCGGGCCAGCTCCTACAATGAGCAGTTCTTC
CDR3 protein: CASSLVRASSYNEQFF
D gene: NA
clone size: once
J gene: TRBJ2-1
V gene: TRBV5-1

CDR3 DNA: TGTGCCTGGAGCGGGAGTTCCAATCAGCCCCAGCATTTT
CDR3 protein: CAWSGSSNQPQHF
D gene: NA
clone size: NA
J gene: TRBJ1-5
V gene: TRBV30

CDR3 DNA: TGTGCCAGCAGTTTCCACAGGGGCGCGAATTCACCCCTCCACTTT
CDR3 protein: CASSFHRGANSPLHF
D gene: TRBD1
clone size: NA
J gene: TRBJ1-6
V gene: TRBV27

CDR3 DNA: TGTGCCAGCAGGGACAGGGATGAAAAACTGTTTTTT
CDR3 protein: CASRDRDEKLFF
D gene: TRBD1
clone size: NA
J gene: TRBJ1-4
V gene: TRBV2

CDR3 DNA: TGTGCCAGCAGGCGTCCGGGACAGGGACGTGGCTACACCTTC
CDR3 protein: CASRRPGQGRGYTF
D gene: TRBD1
clone size: NA
J gene: TRBJ1-2
V gene: TRBV6-5

CDR3 DNA: TGTGCCAGTAGTATCCGGGACAGAAGGTTTCATATGAACACTGAAGCTTTCTTT
CDR3 protein: CASSIRDRRFHMNTEAFF
D gene: TRBD1
clone size: few
J gene: TRBJ1-1
V gene: TRBV19

CDR3 DNA: TGTGCCAGCAGTTTCTCCCGGAACACTGAAGCTTTCTTT
CDR3 protein: CASSFSRNTEAFF
D gene: NA
clone size: NA
J gene: TRBJ1-1
V gene: TRBV27

CDR3 DNA: TGTGCCAGCAGCGGCAGGGGTGGGGGCACAGATACGCAGTATTTT
CDR3 protein: CASSGRGGGTDTQYF
D gene: NA
clone size: NA
J gene: TRBJ2-3
V gene: TRBV3-1/TRBV3-2

CDR3 DNA: TGTGCCAGCAGTACTAATAGCAATCAGCCCCAGCATTTT
CDR3 protein: CASSTNSNQPQHF
D gene: NA
clone size: few
J gene: TRBJ1-5
V gene: TRBV6-5

CDR3 DNA: TGCGCCAGCAGCTTGGGGGCGGAGGGCCTCTACGAGCAGTACTTC
CDR3 protein: CASSLGAEGLYEQYF
D gene: NA
clone size: NA
J gene: TRBJ2-7
V gene: TRBV5-1

CDR3 DNA: TGTGCCAGCAGTCCGGCGACAGGGCGAACTGAAGCTTTCTTT
CDR3 protein: CASSPATGRTEAFF
D gene: TRBD1
clone size: NA
J gene: TRBJ1-1
V gene: TRBV28

CDR3 DNA: TGTGCCAGCAGCTTATTTCCTTTTAGCGGGAGCTCCTACGAGCAGTACTTC
CDR3 protein: CASSLFPFSGSSYEQYF
D gene: TRBD2
clone size: NA
J gene: TRBJ2-7
V gene: TRBV5-5

CDR3 DNA: TGTGCCAGCAGCTCGCGGGGTGCCGGCAATCAGCCCCAGCATTTT
CDR3 protein: CASSSRGAGNQPQHF
D gene: NA
clone size: NA
J gene: TRBJ1-5
V gene: TRBV5-8

CDR3 DNA: TGTGCCAGCTCACCCACCTCCAGGGCGGAAGCTTTCTTT
CDR3 protein: CASSPTSRAEAFF
D gene: NA
clone size: NA
J gene: TRBJ1-1
V gene: TRBV18